This passage covers 27 T cell receptor beta chains from one sample sequenced in a study of T-cell memory formation after mild COVID-19. TCRdb independently ran MiXCR on the 5' RACE reads; one entry per CDR3 protein. The sample holds hundreds of thousands of distinct CDR3 sequences, around 30% seen once. Sequenced input: PBMCs or a T cell subset sorted from them (not recorded which). The receptor source for this set is an adult woman who had mild COVID-19 (a few samples of this study predate the infection). Cell type and time point are not known.

This chain joins TRBV3-1 and TRBJ2-1; D perhaps matches TRBD2 (5 bases). V dropped 0 bases and J dropped 0 bases, with 15 bases sitting between them. The germline V gene has CDR1 LGHDT and CDR2 YNNKEL (reference sequence). This CDR3 region has 18 residues. The CDR3, as DNA: TGTGCCAGCAGCCAAGATTTACTAGAGGTGAGCTCCTACAATGAGCAGTTCTTC. The encoded protein is CASSQDLLEVSSYNEQFF.

This sequence joins TRBV2 and TRBJ1-1; unclear D gene. Trimming shortened V by 1 base and J by 1 base, and 7 bases separated the two germline ends. CDR3 size: 14 residues. From germline, CDR1 is SNHLY and CDR2 FYNNEI. CDR3 sequence (DNA): TGTGCCAGCAGTGAAGGGGAAGCGAACACTGAAGCTTTCTTT. Translation: CASSEGEANTEAFF.

The sample holds a few counts of this clonotype. The chain combines TRBV30 with TRBJ1-1; D is undetermined. The CDR3 runs 13 residues. Germline-derived CDR1 and CDR2 are GTSNPN and SVGIG (reference sequence). V lost 0 bases to trimming and J lost 7 bases, with 12 bases between them. This CDR3 is CAWSVGPDIEAFF. The CDR3 bases are TGTGCCTGGAGTGTAGGGCCGGATATTGAAGCTTTCTTT. Using reference TRBV30 and TRBJ1-1 for the parts outside the CDR3, the full variable domain is SQTIHQWPATLVQPVGSPLSLECTVEGTSNPNLYWYRQAAGRGLQLLFYSVGIGQISSEVPQNLSASRPQDRQFILSSKKLLLSDSGFYLCAWSVGPDIEAFFGQGTRLTVV.

V is TRBV29-1 and J is TRBJ2-7, with 11 bases aligning to TRBD1. The junction had 6 bases not matched to a gene; V was cut back by 3 bases and J by 2 bases. Per germline, CDR1 SQVTM and CDR2 ANQGSEA. This CDR3 spans 15 amino acids. The CDR3 loop reads CSVDRGTGGAYEQYF. The DNA for the CDR3 is TGCAGCGTTGATAGGGGGACAGGGGGAGCCTACGAGCAGTACTTC.

The chain employs TRBV24-1 and TRBJ2-7; weak D call: TRBD1 (5 bases). This CDR3 comprises 13 residues. CDR1 and CDR2 from the germline V gene are KGHDR and SFDVKD. V lost 4 bases to trimming and J lost 3 bases, with 9 bases between them. CDR3 residues: CATSEGAVYEQYF. CDR3 nucleotides: TGTGCCACCAGTGAAGGGGCCGTCTACGAGCAGTACTTC.

The chain joins TRBV6-2 or TRBV6-3 to TRBJ1-2; 7 positions agree with TRBD1. CDR1 and CDR2 from the germline V gene are MNHEY and SVGEGT. The CDR3 has 14 residues. The V gene end was trimmed by 2 bases and the J gene end by 5 bases; junction bases not matched to a gene: 5. This CDR3 reads CASSYDRVRYGYTF. CDR3 nucleotides: TGTGCCAGCAGTTACGACAGGGTGCGGTATGGCTACACCTTC.

The gene calls are TRBV4-3 and TRBJ2-7; 8 positions match TRBD1. Trimming at V came to 0 bases and at J to 4 bases, leaving 5 bases not matched to a gene. CDR1 and CDR2 (germline): LGHNA, YSLEER. The length of the CDR3 is 15 residues. DNA of the CDR3: TGCGCCAGCAGCCAAGACCCCGGGACAGGATACGAGCAGTACTTC. It is translated as CASSQDPGTGYEQYF.

The chain has TRBV7-9 and TRBJ1-1; D unresolved. Germline V lookup: CDR1 SEHNR, CDR2 FQNEAQ (reference sequence). The CDR3 is 14 amino acids. V was shortened by 6 bases and J by 2 bases, with 13 bases between the two germline ends. The CDR3 DNA follows: TGTGCCAGCAGGCCTAACGGGGTTAACACTGAAGCTTTCTTT. The encoded protein is CASRPNGVNTEAFF. Using reference TRBV7-9 and TRBJ1-1 for the parts outside the CDR3, the full variable domain is DTGVSQNPRHKITKRGQNVTFRCDPISEHNRLYWYRQTLGQGPEFLTYFQNEAQLEKSRLLSDRFSAERPKGSFSTLEIQRTEQGDSAMYLCASRPNGVNTEAFFGQGTRLTVV.

The rearrangement links TRBV15 to TRBJ1-2; D gene unclear. The CDR3 totals 14 residues. Germline-derived CDR1 and CDR2 are LNHNV and YYDKDF (reference sequence). Deletions cut 5 bases from V and 6 bases from J, with 16 bases between. CDR3 region: CATSPGSQVDGYTF. In DNA form, the CDR3 reads TGTGCCACCAGCCCCGGGTCGCAGGTGGATGGCTACACCTTC.

This clonotype was seen at least ten times. This sequence joins TRBV5-1 and TRBJ2-2; D is uncertain. The V end was cut by 3 bases, the J end by 1 base, with 7 bases between. The CDR3 extends over 14 amino acids. Germline loops: CDR1 SGHRS, CDR2 YFSETQ. DNA for the CDR3: TGCGCCAGCAGCTACTACGGGAACACCGGGGAGCTGTTTTTT. Translated, it gives CASSYYGNTGELFF.

This clonotype was seen a few times. The chain links TRBV5-1 to TRBJ2-7; D is possibly TRBD1 or TRBD2 (5 bases each). V gave up 3 bases and J gave up 7 bases, with 20 bases separating them. Germline lookup yields CDR1 SGHRS and CDR2 YFSETQ. This CDR3 has 15 residues. CDR3 sequence (DNA): TGCGCCAGCAGCTGGTACAGGCGACCGGAGGAGGAGCAGTACTTC. Translated: CASSWYRRPEEEQYF.

The chain combines TRBV24-1 with TRBJ2-2; TRBD1 matches 8 bases. The CDR3 covers 14 residues. CDR1 and CDR2 (germline): KGHDR, SFDVKD. With 7 bases clipped from V and 4 bases from J, the junction kept 4 bases outside the gene matches. The CDR3: CATRTGAGTGELFF. The CDR3 DNA reads as TGTGCCACCAGGACAGGGGCGGGCACCGGGGAGCTGTTTTTT.

The chain uses TRBV4-2 and TRBJ1-1; the match to TRBD1 covers 8 bases. The CDR3 sequence is 15 residues long. Germline loops: CDR1 LGHNA, CDR2 YNFKEQ. The V segment lost 3 bases and the J segment 5 bases; nucleotides outside the gene matches: 8. CDR3 region: CASSQDRVVRTEAFF. The CDR3 coding sequence is TGTGCCAGCAGCCAGGACAGGGTTGTAAGGACTGAAGCTTTCTTT.

The V call is TRBV5-1, the J call TRBJ2-7; 9 bases match TRBD2. This CDR3 is built from 15 residues. Germline V gives CDR1 SGHRS, CDR2 YFSETQ. J gave up 3 bases and V 0 bases, and 4 bases lay outside the gene matches. The CDR3 nucleotides read TGCGCCAGCAGCTTGGACTCTAGCGGGGTCTACGAGCAGTACTTC. It yields the protein CASSLDSSGVYEQYF.

This clonotype was counted between two and nine times. The chain recombines TRBV7-9 with TRBJ2-7; TRBD2 aligns across 7 bases. Germline loops: CDR1 SEHNR, CDR2 FQNEAQ (reference sequence). CDR3 size: 15 residues. The V gene end was trimmed by 5 bases and the J gene end by 0 bases; junction bases not matched to a gene: 7. The chain's CDR3 is CASSPGLGSSYEQYF. For the CDR3, the DNA is TGTGCCAGCAGCCCCGGACTAGGAAGCTCCTACGAGCAGTACTTC. Based on the CDR3 plus reference TRBV7-9 and TRBJ2-7, the full variable domain is DTGVSQNPRHKITKRGQNVTFRCDPISEHNRLYWYRQTLGQGPEFLTYFQNEAQLEKSRLLSDRFSAERPKGSFSTLEIQRTEQGDSAMYLCASSPGLGSSYEQYFGPGTRLTVT.

In this sample, this clonotype turned up a few times. The rearrangement links TRBV27 to TRBJ2-5; 7 bases line up with TRBD1. V was pared by 6 bases and J by 4 bases, with 11 bases of the junction left unmatched. The CDR3 extends over 15 amino acids. Germline V gives CDR1 MNHEY, CDR2 SMNVEV (reference sequence). The CDR3 protein is CASREAGQAIETQYF. The CDR3, as DNA: TGTGCCAGCAGAGAAGCCGGACAGGCCATAGAGACCCAGTACTTC.

The chain combines TRBV7-9 with TRBJ1-4; TRBD1 might be the D (6 bases). The CDR3 runs to 15 residues. From germline, CDR1 is SEHNR and CDR2 FQNEAQ (reference sequence). Trimming stripped 5 bases from V and 3 bases from J, with 13 bases between. For the CDR3, the DNA is TGTGCCAGCAGCGCGCCCAGGGGTCCTAATGAAAAACTGTTTTTT. It specifies CASSAPRGPNEKLFF.

This clonotype has only one observation. This chain joins TRBV2 and TRBJ2-1; TRBD2 is a possible D gene (5 bases). The CDR3 length is 14 residues. The V gene lost 7 bases and the J gene lost 3 bases, with 13 bases spanning the gap. Germline CDR1 SNHLY, CDR2 FYNNEI. The CDR3 DNA sequence: TGTGCCAGCATCGGGGAACAGAACTACAATGAGCAGTTCTTC. This translates into CASIGEQNYNEQFF. The full variable domain, rest sourced from reference TRBV2 and TRBJ2-1, is EPEVTQTPSHQVTQMGQEVILRCVPISNHLYFYWYRQILGQKVEFLVSFYNNEISEKSEIFDDQFSVERPDGSNFTLKIRSTKLEDSAMYFCASIGEQNYNEQFFGPGTRLTVL.

This clonotype was observed many times. The chain links TRBV15 to TRBJ2-1; 7 bases map to TRBD2. This CDR3 contains 15 residues. CDR1 and CDR2 (germline): LNHNV, YYDKDF (reference sequence). With V trimmed by 1 base and J by 4 bases, 4 bases remained unmatched. The chain's CDR3 is CATSRGASGYNEQFF. The CDR3 DNA reads TGTGCCACCAGCAGAGGGGCTAGCGGATACAATGAGCAGTTCTTC. Looking up the rest from reference TRBV15 and TRBJ2-1 gives the full variable domain: DAMVIQNPRYQVTQFGKPVTLSCSQTLNHNVMYWYQQKSSQAPKLLFHYYDKDFNNEADTPDNFQSRRPNTSFCFLDIRSPGLGDTAMYLCATSRGASGYNEQFFGPGTRLTVL.

V and J are TRBV7-9 and TRBJ2-7, with TRBD2 identical over 7 bases. V shed 4 bases, J shed 3 bases, and the junction held 9 bases outside the gene matches. This CDR3 contains 15 residues. The V gene's germline CDR1 is SEHNR and CDR2 FQNEAQ (reference sequence). The CDR3 sequence is CASSSPGGGSYEQYF. In nucleotides, the CDR3 is TGTGCCAGCAGCTCCCCCGGGGGAGGGAGCTACGAGCAGTACTTC.

The chain carries TRBV7-9 and TRBJ1-1; a weak D match, TRBD1 (5 bases). The CDR3 covers 16 residues. With 2 bases removed from V and 1 base from J, the gap between germline ends came to 14 bases. The germline CDR1 and CDR2 sequences are SEHNR and FQNEAQ (reference sequence). This CDR3 reads CASSLSGTRTNTEAFF. CDR3 nucleotides: TGTGCCAGCAGCTTATCAGGGACCCGAACGAACACTGAAGCTTTCTTT. Complete variable domain (other parts from reference TRBV7-9 and TRBJ1-1): DTGVSQNPRHKITKRGQNVTFRCDPISEHNRLYWYRQTLGQGPEFLTYFQNEAQLEKSRLLSDRFSAERPKGSFSTLEIQRTEQGDSAMYLCASSLSGTRTNTEAFFGQGTRLTVV.

This clonotype was recorded a few times. The rearrangement links TRBV24-1 to TRBJ2-7; tentatively, D is TRBD1 (6 bases). V lost 5 bases and J 2 bases, leaving 12 bases between the germline ends. The CDR3 loop spans 14 amino acids. Looked up from germline, CDR1 is KGHDR and CDR2 is SFDVKD. The CDR3 sequence: CATSGTEVPYEQYF. The CDR3 bases are TGTGCCACCAGTGGGACAGAGGTCCCCTACGAGCAGTACTTC.

The chain joins TRBV5-1 to TRBJ2-2; 9 nucleotides align to TRBD1. The CDR3 has 16 amino acids. V was clipped by 5 bases and J by 6 bases; unmatched bases: 11. Germline V gives CDR1 SGHRS, CDR2 YFSETQ. CDR3 protein: CASRLPGQGIAGELFF. The CDR3, as DNA: TGCGCCAGCAGGCTCCCGGGACAGGGTATAGCCGGGGAGCTGTTTTTT.

In its sample, this clonotype was seen a few times. This chain joins TRBV5-1 and TRBJ1-2; TRBD1 aligns across 8 bases. The CDR3 length is 14 residues. The ends lost 4 bases at V and 5 bases at J; junction bases unmatched: 7. Germline values: CDR1 SGHRS, CDR2 YFSETQ. The CDR3 here is CASSDGTGAYGYTF. The CDR3 DNA follows: TGCGCCAGCAGCGATGGGACAGGAGCTTATGGCTACACCTTC. Variable domain in full (rest from reference TRBV5-1 and TRBJ1-2): KAGVTQTPRYLIKTRGQQVTLSCSPISGHRSVSWYQQTPGQGLQFLFEYFSETQRNKGNFPGRFSGRQFSNSRSEMNVSTLELGDSALYLCASSDGTGAYGYTFGSGTRLTVV.

This clonotype was detected a few times. The chain recombines TRBV7-9 with TRBJ1-2; D is undetermined. This CDR3 comprises 13 residues. Deletions cut 5 bases from V and 1 base from J, with 8 bases between. The germline CDR1 and CDR2 sequences are SEHNR and FQNEAQ (reference sequence). CDR3 in amino acids: CASSPRGNYGYTF. CDR3 nucleotide sequence: TGTGCCAGCAGCCCCCGGGGTAACTATGGCTACACCTTC.

The chain combines TRBV3-1 with TRBJ2-5; D may match TRBD1 or TRBD2 (5 bases each). CDR3 length: 13 amino acids. The V end lost 4 bases, the J end lost 5 bases, and 11 bases lay between the germline ends. Germline-derived CDR1 and CDR2 are LGHDT and YNNKEL (reference sequence). Here the CDR3 reads CASSRGNWETQYF. The DNA of the CDR3 is TGTGCCAGCAGCCGGGGGAATTGGGAGACCCAGTACTTC.

This clonotype showed up just a few times. This chain joins TRBV4-1 and TRBJ2-3; TRBD1 might be the D (5 bases). V was pared by 4 bases and J by 2 bases, with 25 bases between. CDR1 and CDR2 from the germline V gene are MGHRA and YSYEKL. The CDR3 loop spans 19 amino acids. The CDR3, as DNA: TGCGCCAGCAGCCTTCCCCCCCTCGGAACAGGCGAATACACAGATACGCAGTATTTT. Amino acids: CASSLPPLGTGEYTDTQYF.